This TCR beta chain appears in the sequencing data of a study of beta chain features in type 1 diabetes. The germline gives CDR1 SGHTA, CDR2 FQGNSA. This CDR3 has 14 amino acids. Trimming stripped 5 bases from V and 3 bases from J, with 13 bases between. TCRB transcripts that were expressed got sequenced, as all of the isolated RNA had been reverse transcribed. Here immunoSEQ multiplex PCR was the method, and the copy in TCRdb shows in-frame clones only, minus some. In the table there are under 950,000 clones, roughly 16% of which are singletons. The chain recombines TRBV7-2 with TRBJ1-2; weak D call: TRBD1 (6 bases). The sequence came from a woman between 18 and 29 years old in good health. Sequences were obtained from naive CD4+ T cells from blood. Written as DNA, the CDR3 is TGTGCCAGCAGCCCCCACGCAGGGGACTATGGCTACACCTTC. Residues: CASSPHAGDYGYTF.